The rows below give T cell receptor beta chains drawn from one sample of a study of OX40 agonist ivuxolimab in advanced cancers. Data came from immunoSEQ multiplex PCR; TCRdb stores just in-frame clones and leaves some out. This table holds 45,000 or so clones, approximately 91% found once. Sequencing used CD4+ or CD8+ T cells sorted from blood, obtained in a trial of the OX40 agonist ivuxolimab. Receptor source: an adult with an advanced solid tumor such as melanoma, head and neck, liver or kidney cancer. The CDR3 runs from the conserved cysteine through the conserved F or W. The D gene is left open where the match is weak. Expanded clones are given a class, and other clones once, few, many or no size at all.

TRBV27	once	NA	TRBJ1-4	CASSLIGHLGAGKLFF	TGTGCCAGCAGTTTAATTGGGCACCTAGGGGCTGGGAAACTGTTTTTT
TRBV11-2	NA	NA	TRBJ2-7	CASSLFGQQPSYEQYF	TGTGCCAGCAGCCTTTTTGGGCAACAGCCATCCTACGAGCAGTACTTC
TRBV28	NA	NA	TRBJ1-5	CASSTGRSNQPQHF	TGTGCCAGCAGTACCGGGAGGAGCAATCAGCCCCAGCATTTT
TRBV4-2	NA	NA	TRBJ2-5	CASSQDMAAQETQYF	TGTGCCAGCAGCCAAGATATGGCAGCTCAAGAGACCCAGTACTTC
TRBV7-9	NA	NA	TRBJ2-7	CASRSGQSYEQYF	TGTGCCAGCAGGTCGGGGCAGTCCTACGAGCAGTACTTC
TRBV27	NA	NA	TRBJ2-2	CASSLSTWGGELFF	TGTGCCAGCAGTTTATCGACCTGGGGCGGGGAGCTGTTTTTT
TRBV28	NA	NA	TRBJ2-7	CASSFRGGFYEQYF	TGTGCCAGCAGTTTCCGTGGGGGGTTCTACGAGCAGTACTTC
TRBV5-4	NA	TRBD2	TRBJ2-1	CASRLATYNEQFF	TGTGCCAGCAGACTAGCGACCTACAATGAGCAGTTCTTC
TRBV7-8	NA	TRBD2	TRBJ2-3	CASGTSVDTQYF	TGTGCCAGCGGGACTAGCGTAGATACGCAGTATTTT
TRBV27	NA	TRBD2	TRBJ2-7	CASSPGGSYEQYF	TGTGCCAGCAGTCCGGGGGGCTCCTACGAGCAGTACTTC
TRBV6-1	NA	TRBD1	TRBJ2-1	CASTKGTGGLHEQFF	TGTGCCAGCACGAAAGGGACAGGGGGCCTACATGAGCAGTTCTTC
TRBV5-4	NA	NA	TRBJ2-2	CASSLHLGRGPGELFF	TGTGCCAGCAGCTTGCATCTGGGGCGGGGGCCCGGGGAGCTGTTTTTT
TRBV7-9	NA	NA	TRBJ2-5	CASSPTPGRGKETQYF	TGTGCCAGCAGCCCGACCCCCGGTCGGGGAAAAGAGACCCAGTACTTC
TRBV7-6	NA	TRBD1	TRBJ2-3	CASSLGDSASDTQYF	TGTGCCAGCAGCTTAGGGGACAGCGCATCAGATACGCAGTATTTT
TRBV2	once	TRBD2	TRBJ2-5	CASSGLAGAQETQYF	TGTGCCAGCAGTGGACTAGCGGGGGCGCAAGAGACCCAGTACTTC
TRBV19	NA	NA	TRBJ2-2	CASAPGPMNTGELFF	TGTGCCAGCGCGCCGGGACCGATGAACACCGGGGAGCTGTTTTTT
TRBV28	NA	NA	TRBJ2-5	CASSPDPYGTQYF	TGTGCCAGCAGCCCCGACCCATACGGGACCCAGTACTTC
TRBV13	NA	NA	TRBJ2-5	CASSLGAASAETQYF	TGTGCCAGCAGCTTAGGGGCAGCCTCCGCAGAGACCCAGTACTTC
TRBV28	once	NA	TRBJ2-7	CASSVDEQVVFSYEQYF	TGTGCCAGCAGCGTTGACGAACAGGTCGTCTTTTCCTACGAGCAGTACTTC
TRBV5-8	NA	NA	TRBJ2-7	CASSFWGSEQYF	TGTGCCAGCTCCTTCTGGGGGAGCGAGCAGTACTTC
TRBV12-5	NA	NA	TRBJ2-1	CASGLGQGSEQFF	TGTGCTAGTGGTTTGGGTCAGGGGAGTGAGCAGTTCTTC
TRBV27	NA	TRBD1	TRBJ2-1	CASSLRGGLANEQFF	TGTGCCAGCAGTTTAAGAGGGGGCTTAGCAAATGAGCAGTTCTTC
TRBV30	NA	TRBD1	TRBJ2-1	CAWEPGQGTYNEQFF	TGTGCCTGGGAACCGGGACAGGGGACCTACAATGAGCAGTTCTTC
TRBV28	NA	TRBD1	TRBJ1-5	CASSQDRGSNQPQHF	TGTGCCAGCAGTCAAGACAGGGGGAGCAATCAGCCCCAGCATTTT
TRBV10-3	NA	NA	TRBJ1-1	CAISDRGGMNTEAFF	TGTGCCATCAGTGACAGGGGTGGAATGAACACTGAAGCTTTCTTT
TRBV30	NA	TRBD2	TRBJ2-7	CAWSLAGVYEQYF	TGTGCCTGGAGTCTAGCGGGGGTCTACGAGCAGTACTTC
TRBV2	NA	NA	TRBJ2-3	CASTDTQYF	TGTGCCAGCACAGATACGCAGTATTTT
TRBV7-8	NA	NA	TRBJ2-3	CASRATSPSVGDTQYF	TGTGCCAGCAGGGCTACTAGCCCCTCTGTAGGAGATACGCAGTATTTT
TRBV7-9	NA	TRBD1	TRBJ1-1	CASSNPPGQMYGEAFF	TGTGCCAGCAGCAACCCCCCGGGACAGATGTATGGTGAAGCTTTCTTT
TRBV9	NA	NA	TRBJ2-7	CASSVEPLGPLAYEQYF	TGTGCCAGCAGCGTAGAGCCACTTGGGCCCTTGGCCTACGAGCAGTACTTC
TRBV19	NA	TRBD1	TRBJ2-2	CASSITGVNTGELFF	TGTGCCAGTAGTATTACAGGGGTGAACACCGGGGAGCTGTTTTTT
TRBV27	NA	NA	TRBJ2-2	CASSLLSPNTGELFF	TGTGCCAGCAGTTTATTAAGCCCGAACACCGGGGAGCTGTTTTTT
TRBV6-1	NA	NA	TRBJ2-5	CASSEDWTGGEETQYF	TGTGCCAGCAGTGAAGATTGGACGGGCGGGGAGGAGACCCAGTACTTC
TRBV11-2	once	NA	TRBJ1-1	CASSFTPGAEAFF	TGTGCCAGCAGTTTTACCCCGGGGGCCGAAGCTTTCTTT
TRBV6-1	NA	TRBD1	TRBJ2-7	CASSWTGLSYEQYF	TGTGCCAGCAGTTGGACAGGGCTCTCCTACGAGCAGTACTTC
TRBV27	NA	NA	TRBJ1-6	CASSFTGNSPLHF	TGTGCCAGCAGTTTTACAGGGAATTCACCCCTCCACTTT
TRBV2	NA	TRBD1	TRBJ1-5	CASSTDRGQRQPQHF	TGTGCCAGCAGCACGGACAGGGGGCAGAGACAGCCCCAGCATTTT
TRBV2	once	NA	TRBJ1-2	CASSTGSLHLYGYTF	TGTGCCAGCAGCACAGGGAGCCTCCACCTTTATGGCTACACCTTC
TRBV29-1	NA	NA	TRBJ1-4	CSVEGRDGATNEKLFF	TGCAGCGTTGAAGGACGGGATGGAGCAACTAATGAAAAACTGTTTTTT
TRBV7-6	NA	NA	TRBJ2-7	CASSSGTAAYEQYF	TGTGCCAGCAGCTCCGGGACGGCAGCCTACGAGCAGTACTTC
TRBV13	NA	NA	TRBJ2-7	CASSFEGVPYEQYF	TGTGCCAGCAGCTTTGAGGGGGTCCCCTACGAGCAGTACTTC
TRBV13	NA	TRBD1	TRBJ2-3	CASSSSTGAEADTQYF	TGTGCCAGCAGCTCTTCGACAGGGGCCGAAGCAGATACGCAGTATTTT
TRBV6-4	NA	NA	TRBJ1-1	CASSETGNTEAFF	TGTGCCAGCAGTGAGACGGGTAACACTGAAGCTTTCTTT
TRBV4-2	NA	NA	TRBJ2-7	CASSHQLFYEQYF	TGTGCCAGCAGCCACCAGCTTTTCTACGAGCAGTACTTC
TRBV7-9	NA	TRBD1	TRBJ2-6	CASSPLEGQGTGANVLTF	TGTGCCAGCAGCCCCCTTGAGGGACAGGGAACTGGGGCCAACGTCCTGACTTTC